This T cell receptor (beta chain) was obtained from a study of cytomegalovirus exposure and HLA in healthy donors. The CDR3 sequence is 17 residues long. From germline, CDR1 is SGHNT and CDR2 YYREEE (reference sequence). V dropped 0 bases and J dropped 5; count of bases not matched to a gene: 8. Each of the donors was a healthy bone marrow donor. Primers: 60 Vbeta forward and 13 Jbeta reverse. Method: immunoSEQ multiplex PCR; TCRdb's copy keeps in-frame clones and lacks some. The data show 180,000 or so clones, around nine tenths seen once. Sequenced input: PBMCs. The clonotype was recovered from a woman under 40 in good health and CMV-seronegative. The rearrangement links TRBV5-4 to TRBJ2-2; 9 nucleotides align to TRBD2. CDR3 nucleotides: TGTGCCAGCAGCTTGGGAGCGGCGGGAGGGCCGACCGGGGAGCTGTTTTTT. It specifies CASSLGAAGGPTGELFF.